Detailed here is one TCR beta chain. Its specificity is not known. Produced via immunoSEQ multiplex PCR; TCRdb's table is partial and in-frame only. The data show about 300,000 clones, less than 85% seen once. The sample belongs to a study of cytotoxic CD8 clonotypes in ibrutinib-treated CLL. Study-level background: Samples yielded averages of some 240,000 productive templates and roughly 91,000 productive rearrangements.

Findings and caveats of the study: Having risen at ibrutinib response, clonality had fallen back toward baseline by progression. Baseline values of clonality outstripped age-matched healthy donors and followed circulating CD8+ T-cell counts.

V lost 5 bases to trimming and J lost 8 bases, with 22 bases between them. CDR1 and CDR2 (germline): SGHTA, FQGNSA. The CDR3 has 16 residues. Sequencing used PBMCs, obtained at disease progression, from a patient treated with ibrutinib. The chain has TRBV7-2 and TRBJ2-1, with D maybe TRBD2 (6 bases). This TCR was sampled from a human donor with chronic lymphocytic leukemia. The CDR3 reads CASSRGTGTVWDEQFF. CDR3 in DNA: TGTGCCAGCAGCCGCGGGACTGGGACTGTGTGGGATGAGCAGTTCTTC.